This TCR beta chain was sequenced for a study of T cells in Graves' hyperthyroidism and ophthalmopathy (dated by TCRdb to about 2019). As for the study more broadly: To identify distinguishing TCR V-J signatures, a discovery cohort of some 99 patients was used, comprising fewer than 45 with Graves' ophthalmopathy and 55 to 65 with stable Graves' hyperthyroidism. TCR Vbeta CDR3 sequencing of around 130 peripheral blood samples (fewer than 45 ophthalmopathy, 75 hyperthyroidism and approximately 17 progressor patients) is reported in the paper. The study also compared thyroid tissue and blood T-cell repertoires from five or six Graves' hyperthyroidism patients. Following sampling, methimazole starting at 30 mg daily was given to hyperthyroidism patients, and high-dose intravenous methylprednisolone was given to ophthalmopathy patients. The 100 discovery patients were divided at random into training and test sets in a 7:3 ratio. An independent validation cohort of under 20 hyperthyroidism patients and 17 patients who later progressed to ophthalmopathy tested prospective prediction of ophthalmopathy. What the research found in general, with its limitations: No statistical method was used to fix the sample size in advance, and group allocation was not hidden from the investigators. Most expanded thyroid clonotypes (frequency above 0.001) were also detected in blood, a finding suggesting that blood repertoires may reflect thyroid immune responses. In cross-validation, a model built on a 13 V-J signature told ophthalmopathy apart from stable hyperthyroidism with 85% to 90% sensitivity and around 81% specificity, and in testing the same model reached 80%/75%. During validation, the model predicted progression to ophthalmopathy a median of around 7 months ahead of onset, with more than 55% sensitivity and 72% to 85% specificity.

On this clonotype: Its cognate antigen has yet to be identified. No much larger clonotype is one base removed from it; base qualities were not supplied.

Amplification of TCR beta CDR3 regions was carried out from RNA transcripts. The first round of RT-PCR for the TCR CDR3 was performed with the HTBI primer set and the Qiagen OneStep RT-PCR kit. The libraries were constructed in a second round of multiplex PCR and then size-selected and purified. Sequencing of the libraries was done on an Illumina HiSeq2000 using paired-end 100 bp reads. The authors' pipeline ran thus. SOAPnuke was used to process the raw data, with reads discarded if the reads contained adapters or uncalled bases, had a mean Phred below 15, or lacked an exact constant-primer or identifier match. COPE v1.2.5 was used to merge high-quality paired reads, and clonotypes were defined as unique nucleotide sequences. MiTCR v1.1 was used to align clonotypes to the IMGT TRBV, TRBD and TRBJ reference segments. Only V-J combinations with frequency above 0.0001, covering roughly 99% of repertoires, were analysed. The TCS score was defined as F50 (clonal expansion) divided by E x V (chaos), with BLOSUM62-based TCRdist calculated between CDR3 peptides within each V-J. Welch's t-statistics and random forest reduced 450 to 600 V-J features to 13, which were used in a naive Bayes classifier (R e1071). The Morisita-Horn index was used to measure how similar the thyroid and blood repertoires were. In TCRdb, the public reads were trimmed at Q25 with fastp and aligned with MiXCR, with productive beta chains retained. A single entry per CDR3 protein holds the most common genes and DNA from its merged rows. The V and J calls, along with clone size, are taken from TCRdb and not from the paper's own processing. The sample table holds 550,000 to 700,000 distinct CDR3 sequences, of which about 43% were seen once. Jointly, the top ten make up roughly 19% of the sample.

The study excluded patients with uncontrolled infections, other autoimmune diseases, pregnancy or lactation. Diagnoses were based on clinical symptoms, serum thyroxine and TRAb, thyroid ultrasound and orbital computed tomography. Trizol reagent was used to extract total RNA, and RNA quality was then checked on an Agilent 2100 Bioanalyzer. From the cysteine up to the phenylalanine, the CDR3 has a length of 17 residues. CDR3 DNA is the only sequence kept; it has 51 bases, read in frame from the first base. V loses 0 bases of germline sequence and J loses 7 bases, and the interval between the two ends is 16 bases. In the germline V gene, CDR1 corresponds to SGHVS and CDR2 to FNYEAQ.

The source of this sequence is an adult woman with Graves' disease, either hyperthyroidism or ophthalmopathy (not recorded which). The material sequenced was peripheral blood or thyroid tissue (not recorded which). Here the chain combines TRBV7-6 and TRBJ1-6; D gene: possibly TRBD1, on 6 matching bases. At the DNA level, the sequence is TGTGCCAGCAGCTTAGCGGGGGGGCTTCATGGGAATTCACCCCTCCACTTT. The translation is CASSLAGGLHGNSPLHF. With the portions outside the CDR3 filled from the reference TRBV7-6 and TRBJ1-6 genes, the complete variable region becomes GAGVSQSPRYKVTKRGQDVALRCDPISGHVSLYWYRQALGQGPEFLTYFNYEAQQDKSGLPNDRFSAERPEGSISTLTIQRTEQRDSAMYRCASSLAGGLHGNSPLHFGNGTRLTVT.